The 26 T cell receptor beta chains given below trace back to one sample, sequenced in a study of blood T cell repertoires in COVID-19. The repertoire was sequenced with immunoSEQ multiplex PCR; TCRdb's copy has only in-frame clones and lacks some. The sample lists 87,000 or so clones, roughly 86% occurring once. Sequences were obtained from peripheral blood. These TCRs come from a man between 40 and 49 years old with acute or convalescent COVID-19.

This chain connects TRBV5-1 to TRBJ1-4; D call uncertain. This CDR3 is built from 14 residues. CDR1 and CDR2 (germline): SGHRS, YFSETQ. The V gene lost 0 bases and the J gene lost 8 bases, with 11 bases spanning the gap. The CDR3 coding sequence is TGCGCCAGCAGCTTGGTGGGCGAGGGAGAAAAACTGTTTTTT. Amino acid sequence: CASSLVGEGEKLFF. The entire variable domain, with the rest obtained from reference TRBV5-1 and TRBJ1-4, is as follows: KAGVTQTPRYLIKTRGQQVTLSCSPISGHRSVSWYQQTPGQGLQFLFEYFSETQRNKGNFPGRFSGRQFSNSRSEMNVSTLELGDSALYLCASSLVGEGEKLFFGSGTQLSVL.

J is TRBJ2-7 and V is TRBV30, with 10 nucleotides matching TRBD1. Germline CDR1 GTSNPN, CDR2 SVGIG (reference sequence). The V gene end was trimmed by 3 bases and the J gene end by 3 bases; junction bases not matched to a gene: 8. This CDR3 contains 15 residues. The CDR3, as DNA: TGTGCCTGGAGGGCAGGGACAGGGGAATTCTACGAGCAGTACTTC. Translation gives CAWRAGTGEFYEQYF.

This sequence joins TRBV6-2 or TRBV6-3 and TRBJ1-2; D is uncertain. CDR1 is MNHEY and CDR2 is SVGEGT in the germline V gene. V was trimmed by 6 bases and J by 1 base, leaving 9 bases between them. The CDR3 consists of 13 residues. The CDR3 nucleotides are TGTGCCAGCAGCCCGACTATTAACTATGGCTACACCTTC. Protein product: CASSPTINYGYTF.

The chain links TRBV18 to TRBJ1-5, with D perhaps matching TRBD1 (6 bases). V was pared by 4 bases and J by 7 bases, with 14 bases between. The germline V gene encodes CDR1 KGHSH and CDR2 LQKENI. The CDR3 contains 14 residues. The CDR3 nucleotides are TGTGCCAGCTCACTCCAGGGGTGGGCGCAGCCCCAGCATTTT. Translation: CASSLQGWAQPQHF.

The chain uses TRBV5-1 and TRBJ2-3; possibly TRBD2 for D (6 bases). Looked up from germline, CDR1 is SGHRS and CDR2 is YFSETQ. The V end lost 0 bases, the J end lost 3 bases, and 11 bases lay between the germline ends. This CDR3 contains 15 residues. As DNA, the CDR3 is TGCGCCAGCAGCTTGGCCGGGAGTTGGACAGATACGCAGTATTTT. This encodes CASSLAGSWTDTQYF.

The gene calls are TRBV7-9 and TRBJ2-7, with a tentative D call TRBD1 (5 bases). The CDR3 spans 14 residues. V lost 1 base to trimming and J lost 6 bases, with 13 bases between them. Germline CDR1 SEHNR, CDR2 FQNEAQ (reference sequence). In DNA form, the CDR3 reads TGTGCCAGCAGCTTAGGGGGCGCAGGCAGCGAGCAGTACTTC. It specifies CASSLGGAGSEQYF.

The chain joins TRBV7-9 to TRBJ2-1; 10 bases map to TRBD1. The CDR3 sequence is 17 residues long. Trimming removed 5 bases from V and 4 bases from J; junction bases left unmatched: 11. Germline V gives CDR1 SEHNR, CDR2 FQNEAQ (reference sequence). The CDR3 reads CASSDDDGTGEYNEQFF. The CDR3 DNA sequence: TGTGCCAGCAGCGACGACGACGGGACAGGGGAGTACAATGAGCAGTTCTTC.

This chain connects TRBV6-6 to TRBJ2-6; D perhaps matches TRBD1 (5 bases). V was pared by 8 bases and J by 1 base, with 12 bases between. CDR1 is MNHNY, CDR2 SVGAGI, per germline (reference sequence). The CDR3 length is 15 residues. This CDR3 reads CASQTHRSGANVLTF. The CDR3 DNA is TGTGCCAGCCAGACCCACAGGTCTGGGGCCAACGTCCTGACTTTC.

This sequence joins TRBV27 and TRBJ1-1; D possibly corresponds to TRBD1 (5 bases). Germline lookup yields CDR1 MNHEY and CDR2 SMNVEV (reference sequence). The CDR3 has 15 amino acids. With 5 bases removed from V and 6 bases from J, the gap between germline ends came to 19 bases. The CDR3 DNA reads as TGTGCCAGCAGTGTCCGGACACATCTTGGGGCTGAAGCTTTCTTT. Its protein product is CASSVRTHLGAEAFF.

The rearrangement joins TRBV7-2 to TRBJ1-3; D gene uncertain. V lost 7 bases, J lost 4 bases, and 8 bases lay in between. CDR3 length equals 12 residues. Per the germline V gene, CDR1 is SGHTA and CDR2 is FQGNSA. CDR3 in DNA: TGTGCCAGCATCTCAGGAGGAAACACCATATATTTT. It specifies CASISGGNTIYF.

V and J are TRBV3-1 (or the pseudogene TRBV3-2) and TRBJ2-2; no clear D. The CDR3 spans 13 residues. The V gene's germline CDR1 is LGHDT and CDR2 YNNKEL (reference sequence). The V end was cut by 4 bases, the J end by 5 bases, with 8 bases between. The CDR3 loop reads CASSRARTGELFF. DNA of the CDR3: TGTGCCAGCAGCCGGGCTCGGACCGGGGAGCTGTTTTTT.

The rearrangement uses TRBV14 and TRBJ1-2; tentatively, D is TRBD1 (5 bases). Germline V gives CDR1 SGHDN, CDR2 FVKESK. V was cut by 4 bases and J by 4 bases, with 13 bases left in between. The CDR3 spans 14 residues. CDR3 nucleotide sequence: TGTGCCAGCAGCCGTGGCAAGGGGATCTATGGCTACACCTTC. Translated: CASSRGKGIYGYTF.

This CDR3 reads CASSPQGTGQAKNIQYF. CDR3 DNA: TGTGCCAGTAGCCCACAAGGGACAGGGCAGGCCAAAAACATTCAGTACTTC. The chain carries TRBV19 and TRBJ2-4, with 9 nucleotides matching TRBD1. The germline V gene encodes CDR1 LNHDA and CDR2 SQIVND (reference sequence). V lost 6 bases and J lost 1; bases outside the gene matches: 10. The CDR3 is 17 amino acids.

This chain's CDR3 is CASSYSTGGGNQPQHF. DNA of the CDR3: TGTGCCAGCAGTTACTCGACAGGGGGCGGGAATCAGCCCCAGCATTTT. J is TRBJ1-5 and V is TRBV6-5, with TRBD1 identical over 10 bases. Trimming took 0 bases from V and 4 from J; bases not matched to a gene: 3. This CDR3 comprises 16 residues. Looked up from germline, CDR1 is MNHEY and CDR2 is SVGAGI.

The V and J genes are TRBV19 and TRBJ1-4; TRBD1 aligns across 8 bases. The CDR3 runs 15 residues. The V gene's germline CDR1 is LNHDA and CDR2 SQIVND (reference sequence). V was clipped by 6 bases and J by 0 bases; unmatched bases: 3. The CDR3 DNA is TGTGCCAGTAGGGGGACAGGAACAACTAATGAAAAACTGTTTTTT. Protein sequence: CASRGTGTTNEKLFF. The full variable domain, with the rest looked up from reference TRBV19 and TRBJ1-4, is DGGITQSPKYLFRKEGQNVTLSCEQNLNHDAMYWYRQDPGQGLRLIYYSQIVNDFQKGDIAEGYSVSREKKESFPLTVTSAQKNPTAFYLCASRGTGTTNEKLFFGSGTQLSVL.

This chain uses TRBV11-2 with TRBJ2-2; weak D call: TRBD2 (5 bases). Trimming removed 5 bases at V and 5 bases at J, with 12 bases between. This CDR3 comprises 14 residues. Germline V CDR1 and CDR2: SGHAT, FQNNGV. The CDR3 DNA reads TGTGCCAGCAGCCCACTAGGATGGACCGGGGAGCTGTTTTTT. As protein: CASSPLGWTGELFF.

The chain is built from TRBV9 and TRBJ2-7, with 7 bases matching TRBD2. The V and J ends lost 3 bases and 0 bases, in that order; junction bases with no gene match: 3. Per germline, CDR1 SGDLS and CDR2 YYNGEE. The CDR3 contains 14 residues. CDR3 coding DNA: TGTGCCAGCAGCGCGGGAGGCGTCTCCTACGAGCAGTACTTC. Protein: CASSAGGVSYEQYF.

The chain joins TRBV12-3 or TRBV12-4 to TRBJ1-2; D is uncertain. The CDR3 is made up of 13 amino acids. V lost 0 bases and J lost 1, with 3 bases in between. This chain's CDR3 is CASSLASNYGYTF. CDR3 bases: TGTGCCAGCAGTTTAGCCAGTAACTATGGCTACACCTTC.

The CDR3 DNA reads as TGTGCCAGCAGCTTCATTCAGGGCAATGAGCAGTTCTTC. It translates to CASSFIQGNEQFF. This chain joins TRBV7-3 and TRBJ2-1; perhaps TRBD1 as D (5 bases). V shed 3 bases and J shed 6 bases, with 9 bases lying between them. The length of the CDR3 is 13 residues. Germline V lookup: CDR1 SGHTA, CDR2 FQGTGA.

The CDR3 DNA follows: TGTGCCAGCTCACGAGGAGGGACAGGGGGCCCTGAGCAGTTCTTC. This gives the protein CASSRGGTGGPEQFF. The rearrangement joins TRBV6-4 to TRBJ2-1; TRBD1 agrees at 12 bases. This CDR3 is built from 15 residues. V gave up 8 bases and J gave up 9 bases; unmatched junction bases: 11. Germline CDR1 MRHNA, CDR2 SNTAGT.

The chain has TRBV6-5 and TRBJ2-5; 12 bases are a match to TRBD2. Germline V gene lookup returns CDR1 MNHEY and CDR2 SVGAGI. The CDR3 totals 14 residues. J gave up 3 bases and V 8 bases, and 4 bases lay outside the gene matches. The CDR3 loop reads CASCRTSGKETQYF. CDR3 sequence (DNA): TGTGCCAGCTGCAGGACTAGCGGGAAAGAGACCCAGTACTTC.

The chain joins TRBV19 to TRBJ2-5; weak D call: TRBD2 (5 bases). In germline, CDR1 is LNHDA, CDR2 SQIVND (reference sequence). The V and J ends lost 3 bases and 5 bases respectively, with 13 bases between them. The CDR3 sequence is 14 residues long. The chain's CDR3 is CASSISPSGETQYF. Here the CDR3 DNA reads TGTGCCAGTAGTATCAGCCCCTCGGGGGAGACCCAGTACTTC.

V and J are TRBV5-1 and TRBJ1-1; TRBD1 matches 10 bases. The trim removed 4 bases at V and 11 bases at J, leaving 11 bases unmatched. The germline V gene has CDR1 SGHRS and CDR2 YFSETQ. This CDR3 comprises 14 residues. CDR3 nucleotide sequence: TGCGCCAGCAGCAAATCAACTCCGGGACAGGGGGCTTTCTTT. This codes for CASSKSTPGQGAFF.

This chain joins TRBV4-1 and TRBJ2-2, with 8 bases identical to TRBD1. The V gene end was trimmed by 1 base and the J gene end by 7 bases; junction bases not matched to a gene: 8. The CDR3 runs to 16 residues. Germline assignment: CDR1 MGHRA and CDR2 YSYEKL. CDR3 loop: CASSQGGRGRIGELFF. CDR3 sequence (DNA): TGCGCCAGCAGCCAAGGGGGCAGGGGGCGGATCGGGGAGCTGTTTTTT.

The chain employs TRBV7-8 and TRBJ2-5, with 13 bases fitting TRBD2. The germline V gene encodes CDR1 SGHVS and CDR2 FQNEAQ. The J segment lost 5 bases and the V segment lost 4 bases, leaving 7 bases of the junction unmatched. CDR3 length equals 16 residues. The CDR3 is CASSSRTSGSRETQYF. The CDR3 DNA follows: TGTGCCAGCAGCTCCCGGACTAGCGGGAGTCGGGAGACCCAGTACTTC.

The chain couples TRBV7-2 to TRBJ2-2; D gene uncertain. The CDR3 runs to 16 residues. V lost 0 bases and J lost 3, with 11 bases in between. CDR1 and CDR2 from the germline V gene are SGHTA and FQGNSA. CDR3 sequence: CASSLAVRQDTGELFF. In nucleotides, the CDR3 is TGTGCCAGCAGCTTAGCGGTCCGGCAGGACACCGGGGAGCTGTTTTTT.